This TCR beta chain was profiled in a study of blood T cell repertoires in COVID-19. Overall study: Sources were T cells, B-cell-depleted T cells, or PBMCs; the material itself was cDNA or gDNA.

This table comes from immunoSEQ multiplex PCR, and its TCRdb copy is limited to in-frame clones, with some not included. The sample lists hundreds of thousands of clones, roughly 80% seen once, with roughly 7% in the top ten. CDR1 is MDHEN and CDR2 is SYDVKM in the germline V gene. With 6 bases removed from V and 3 bases from J, the gap between germline ends came to 17 bases. The CDR3 extends over 15 amino acids. The chain couples TRBV28 to TRBJ1-1; D possibly corresponds to TRBD1 (5 bases). This sequence originates from a woman aged 45 to 65 with acute or convalescent COVID-19. The sequenced material came from peripheral blood. The CDR3 DNA reads TGTGCCAGCAGCCCCCATCGGTTAGGGGACACTGAAGCTTTCTTT. Amino acid sequence: CASSPHRLGDTEAFF. Drawing the rest from reference TRBV28 and TRBJ1-1, the complete variable domain is DVKVTQSSRYLVKRTGEKVFLECVQDMDHENMFWYRQDPGLGLRLIYFSYDVKMKEKGDIPEGYSVSREKKERFSLILESASTNQTSMYLCASSPHRLGDTEAFFGQGTRLTVV.